The entry below gives a single T cell receptor (beta chain) sequence along with its context. The sample is drawn from a study of blood T cell repertoires in COVID-19. Whole-study context: T cells, B-cell-depleted T cells, or PBMCs provided the cDNA or gDNA that served as material.

Source study methods: Using reference gene primer amplification, nucleated cell counts were estimated. Produced via immunoSEQ multiplex PCR; TCRdb's table is partial and in-frame only. V and J calls and clone size follow that table, whereas D and trimming were derived from the DNA. Of under 300,000 clones in the sample, around 88% were seen once. During active infection, Seattle patients enrolled and were then monitored through disease. The sequenced sample was peripheral blood. The clonotype was recovered from a woman aged 70-85 years with COVID-19, enrolled during active disease.

CDR3 sequence reads: CSVEQGYTF. CDR3 DNA sequence: TGCAGCGTTGAGCAGGGGTACACCTTC. This chain connects TRBV29-1 to TRBJ1-2, with D perhaps matching TRBD1 (6 bases). Germline V CDR1 and CDR2: SQVTM, ANQGSEA. The CDR3 covers 9 residues. Trimming shortened V by 3 bases and J by 11 bases, and 7 bases separated the two germline ends. The full variable domain, its missing parts supplied by reference TRBV29-1 and TRBJ1-2, is SAVISQKPSRDICQRGTSLTIQCQVDSQVTMMFWYRQQPGQSLTLIATANQGSEATYESGFVIDKFPISRPNLTFSTLTVSNMSPEDSSIYLCSVEQGYTFGSGTRLTVV.